This T cell receptor beta chain was sequenced in a study of naive and memory T cell subsets. Study-level points and caveats: Clonotypes here are unpaired alpha or beta chain sequences.

Worth noting for this clonotype: Its cognate antigen is unknown.

Both TRBC1 and TRBC2 were covered by a beta constant-region primer of two equimolar oligonucleotides. An oligonucleotide with the SP2 primer and a 12-nucleotide UMI was ligated to the cDNA 3' end. Ligated cDNA was amplified by four rounds of PCR with nested alpha and beta constant-region primers and SP2. Via MiXCR, TCRdb re-called the UMI-ligation and nested PCR reads, giving one row per CDR3 protein. The sample consists of about 21,000 distinct CDR3 sequences, roughly 11% of them appearing once. After the first PCR, alpha and beta chain libraries were processed separately. This CDR3 spans 12 amino acids. CDR1 is MNHEY and CDR2 is SMNVEV in the germline V gene (reference sequence). Trimming removed 11 bases from V and 1 base from J, with 9 bases in between.

The chain carries TRBV27 and TRBJ1-3, with D perhaps matching TRBD1 (5 bases). This clonotype was sampled from a human donor in good health. Sequencing used central memory CD8+ T cells from blood. The CDR3 nucleotides read TGTGCCTCGCGGGGGTCTGGAAACACCATATATTTT. Residues: CASRGSGNTIYF.